This T cell receptor beta chain was sequenced for a study of tumor and adjacent non-tumor tissue in lung cancer. Findings and limits, study-wide: TCR diversity was significantly greater in tumor than normal lung tissue.

No cell sorting was done before RNA was extracted from the tissue. Three rounds of nested PCR, following a modified ARM-PCR protocol, produced the TCRbeta library. TCRdb ran MiXCR on the multiplex PCR reads and lists one entry per CDR3 protein. The sample lists more than 70,000 distinct CDR3 sequences, roughly three fifths seen once, with around 15% in the top ten. On this clonotype itself: The antigen remains unidentified.

This sequence originates from a man aged 65 to 85 with non-small cell lung cancer. Sequences were obtained from lung tumor tissue.

The CDR3 DNA reads TGTGCCACCAGTAGACGAGCGGGAGGGCCGCGGAATGAGCAGTTCTTC. Residues: CATSRRAGGPRNEQFF. The V gene is TRBV24-1, the J gene TRBJ2-1, with TRBD2 matching 10 bases. The V and J ends lost 6 bases and 7 bases, in that order; junction bases with no gene match: 11. The V gene's germline CDR1 is KGHDR and CDR2 SFDVKD. CDR3 length: 16 residues.